This T cell receptor (beta chain) was found in a study of blood T cell repertoires in COVID-19. Overall study context: COVID-19 samples, acute and convalescent, were from the United States, Italy and Spain. Sample material is recorded as cDNA or gDNA derived from T cells, B-cell-depleted T cells, or PBMCs.

The junction had 1 base not matched to a gene; V was cut back by 5 bases and J by 4 bases. Germline loops: CDR1 LNHDA, CDR2 SQIVND (reference sequence). The CDR3 has 13 residues. In the original workflow: Estimation of nucleated cell counts relied on the amplification of reference gene primers. TCRdb keeps only in-frame clones here, not all; method: immunoSEQ multiplex PCR. V, J and clone size derive from that table, while D and trimming were established from the DNA sequence. Among 180,000 or so clones listed, approximately 87% were seen once. Only one count was recorded for this clone. The chain links TRBV19 to TRBJ1-5; 8 bases map to TRBD1. Sequences were obtained from peripheral blood. The receptor was isolated from a man in his forties with active or convalescent COVID-19. The CDR3 here is CASSHRGNQPQHF. In DNA form, the CDR3 reads TGTGCCAGTAGTCACAGGGGGAATCAGCCCCAGCATTTT. Filled out from reference TRBV19 and TRBJ1-5, the complete variable domain reads DGGITQSPKYLFRKEGQNVTLSCEQNLNHDAMYWYRQDPGQGLRLIYYSQIVNDFQKGDIAEGYSVSREKKESFPLTVTSAQKNPTAFYLCASSHRGNQPQHFGDGTRLSIL.